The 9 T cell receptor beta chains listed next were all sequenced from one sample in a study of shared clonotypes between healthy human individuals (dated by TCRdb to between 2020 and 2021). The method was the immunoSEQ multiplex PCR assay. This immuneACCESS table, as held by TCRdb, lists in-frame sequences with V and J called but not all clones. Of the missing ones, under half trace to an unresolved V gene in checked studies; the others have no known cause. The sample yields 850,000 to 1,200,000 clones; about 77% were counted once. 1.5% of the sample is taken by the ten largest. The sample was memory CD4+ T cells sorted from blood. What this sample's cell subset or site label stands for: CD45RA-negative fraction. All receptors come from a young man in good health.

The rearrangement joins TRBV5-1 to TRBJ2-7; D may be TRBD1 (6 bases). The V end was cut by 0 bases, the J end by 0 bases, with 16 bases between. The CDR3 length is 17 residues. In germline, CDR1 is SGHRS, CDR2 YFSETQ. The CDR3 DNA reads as TGCGCCAGCAGCTTGGGGGGCAGGGGACATAGCTCCTACGAGCAGTACTTC. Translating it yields CASSLGGRGHSSYEQYF.

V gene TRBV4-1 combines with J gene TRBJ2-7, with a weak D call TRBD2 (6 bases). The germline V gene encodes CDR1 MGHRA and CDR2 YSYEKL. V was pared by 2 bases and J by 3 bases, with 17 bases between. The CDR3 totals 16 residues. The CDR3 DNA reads TGCGCCAGCAGCCAAAATCCACGGGGAGGCTACTACGAGCAGTACTTC. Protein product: CASSQNPRGGYYEQYF.

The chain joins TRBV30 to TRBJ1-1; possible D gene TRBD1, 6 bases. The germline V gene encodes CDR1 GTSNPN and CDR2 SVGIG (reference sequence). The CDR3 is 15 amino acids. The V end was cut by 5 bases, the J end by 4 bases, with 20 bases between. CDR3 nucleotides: TGTGCCTGGCAAATACTAGGGGGTCTAGGCACTGAAGCTTTCTTT. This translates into CAWQILGGLGTEAFF.

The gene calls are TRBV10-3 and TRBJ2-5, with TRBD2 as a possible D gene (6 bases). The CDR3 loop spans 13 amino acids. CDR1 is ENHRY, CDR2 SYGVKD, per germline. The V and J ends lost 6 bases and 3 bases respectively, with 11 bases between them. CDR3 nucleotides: TGTGCCATCAGCCGGGACTGGAAAGAGACCCAGTACTTC. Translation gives CAISRDWKETQYF.

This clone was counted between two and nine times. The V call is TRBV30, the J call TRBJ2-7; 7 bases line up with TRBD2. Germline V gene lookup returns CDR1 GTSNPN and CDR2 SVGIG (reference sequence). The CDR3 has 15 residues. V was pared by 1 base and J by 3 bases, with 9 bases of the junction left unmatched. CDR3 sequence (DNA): TGTGCCTGGAGTGGGACAATAGGGACTAACTACGAGCAGTACTTC. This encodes CAWSGTIGTNYEQYF.

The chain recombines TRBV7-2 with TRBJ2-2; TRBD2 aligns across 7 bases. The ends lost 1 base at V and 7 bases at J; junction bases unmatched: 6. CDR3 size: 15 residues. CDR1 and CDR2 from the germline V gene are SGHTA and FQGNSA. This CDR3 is CASSLVGLVGGELFF. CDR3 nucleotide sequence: TGTGCCAGCAGCTTAGTTGGACTAGTTGGCGGGGAGCTGTTTTTT. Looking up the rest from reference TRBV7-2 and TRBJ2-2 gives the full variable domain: GAGVSQSPSNKVTEKGKDVELRCDPISGHTALYWYRQSLGQGLEFLIYFQGNSAPDKSGLPSDRFSAERTGGSVSTLTIQRTQQEDSAVYLCASSLVGLVGGELFFGEGSRLTVL.

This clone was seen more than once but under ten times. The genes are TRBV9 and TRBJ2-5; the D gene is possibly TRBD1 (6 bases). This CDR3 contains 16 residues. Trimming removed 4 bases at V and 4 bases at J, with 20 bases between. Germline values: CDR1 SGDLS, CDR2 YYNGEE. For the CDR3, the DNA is TGTGCCAGCAGCCCCCGCCGGGACACTATTGGAGAGACCCAGTACTTC. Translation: CASSPRRDTIGETQYF.

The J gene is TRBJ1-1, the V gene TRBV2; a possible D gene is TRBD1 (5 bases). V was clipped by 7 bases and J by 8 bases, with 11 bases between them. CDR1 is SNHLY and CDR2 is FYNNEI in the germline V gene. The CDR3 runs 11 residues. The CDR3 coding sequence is TGTGCCAGCACTCAACGGGGGGAAGCTTTCTTT. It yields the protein CASTQRGEAFF.

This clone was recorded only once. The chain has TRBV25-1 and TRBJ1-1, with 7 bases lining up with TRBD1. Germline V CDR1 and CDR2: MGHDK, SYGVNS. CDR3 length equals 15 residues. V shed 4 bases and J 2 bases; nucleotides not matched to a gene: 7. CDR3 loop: CASSAVTGFNTEAFF. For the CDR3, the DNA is TGTGCCAGCAGTGCCGTGACAGGGTTTAACACTGAAGCTTTCTTT.